The sequence of this TCR beta chain was determined in a study of cytomegalovirus exposure and HLA in healthy donors. PCR was performed using 60 Vbeta and 13 Jbeta primers. The method was immunoSEQ multiplex PCR; TCRdb's version includes in-frame clones alone and lacks a portion of them. The profile shows some 150,000 clones, around three quarters of them singletons. Germline-derived CDR1 and CDR2 are KGHSH and LQKENI. V shed 3 bases, J shed 12 bases, and the junction held 11 bases outside the gene matches. The CDR3 has 14 residues. The sequence was obtained from a man aged 35 to 55 in good health and CMV-seronegative. The chain is built from TRBV18 and TRBJ2-1; TRBD2 agrees at 7 bases. What was sequenced was PBMCs. CDR3 nucleotide sequence: TGTGCCAGCTCACCGCTAGCGGTGGGGACGGCGCAGTTCTTC. This codes for CASSPLAVGTAQFF.